A selection of T cell receptor beta chains follows, all from one sample in a study of blood T cell repertoires in COVID-19. Assay used: immunoSEQ multiplex PCR; TCRdb lists only in-frame clones, some missing. The table lists 200,000 to 300,000 clones, 70% to 90% of them singletons. Material: peripheral blood. These TCRs come from a man aged 30 to 45 with active or convalescent COVID-19. Both conserved end residues are part of each CDR3. Fields, in order: V gene, clone size, D gene, J gene, CDR3 protein, CDR3 DNA. A D gene is named only where the DNA matches it firmly. The size field is filled for only some rows; it gives once, few, many or a size class.

TRBV14,NA,TRBD1,TRBJ1-2,CASSQARDSGYTF,TGTGCCAGCAGCCAAGCCCGGGACAGTGGCTACACCTTC
TRBV5-5,NA,NA,TRBJ1-5,CASSPWGGTSNQPQHF,TGTGCCAGCAGCCCTTGGGGGGGAACAAGCAATCAGCCCCAGCATTTT
TRBV19,NA,NA,TRBJ2-7,CASSYAENYEQYF,TGTGCCAGTAGTTACGCAGAAAATTACGAGCAGTACTTC
TRBV3-1/TRBV3-2,few,NA,TRBJ1-2,CASSQGGGYGYTF,TGTGCCAGCAGCCAAGGAGGGGGCTATGGCTACACCTTC
TRBV19,NA,TRBD1,TRBJ2-7,CASSISGTDAYEQYF,TGTGCCAGTAGTATTTCCGGGACAGATGCCTACGAGCAGTACTTC
TRBV27,NA,TRBD1,TRBJ1-2,CASSLHKGGAYGYTF,TGTGCCAGCAGTTTACATAAAGGGGGCGCCTATGGCTACACCTTC
TRBV6-5,NA,NA,TRBJ1-2,CASSPTARRGYTF,TGTGCCAGCAGCCCCACAGCCCGACGCGGCTACACCTTC
TRBV5-6,NA,NA,TRBJ1-5,CASTSSQGYSNQPQHF,TGTGCCAGCACCTCCTCGCAGGGTTATAGCAATCAGCCCCAGCATTTT
TRBV11-2,NA,NA,TRBJ1-1,CATVQTGYTEAFF,TGTGCAACCGTACAGACAGGATACACTGAAGCTTTCTTT
TRBV30,NA,NA,TRBJ1-2,CAWSAGPGFRGYTF,TGTGCCTGGAGTGCCGGCCCCGGGTTTCGTGGCTACACCTTC
TRBV7-9,NA,NA,TRBJ1-4,CASSRNPAELNEKLFF,TGTGCCAGCAGCCGGAACCCGGCGGAACTTAATGAAAAACTGTTTTTT
TRBV6-1,NA,TRBD1,TRBJ1-2,CASSAEFGTGLPNYGYTF,TGTGCCAGCAGTGCAGAATTCGGGACAGGGCTTCCTAACTATGGCTACACCTTC
TRBV30,NA,NA,TRBJ2-5,CAWSVLETGQETQYF,TGTGCCTGGAGCGTATTAGAAACAGGGCAAGAGACCCAGTACTTC
TRBV7-9,NA,NA,TRBJ2-2,CASSSQAGELFF,TGTGCCAGCAGCTCTCAGGCTGGGGAGCTGTTTTTT
TRBV14,once,TRBD2,TRBJ2-3,CASSQDLGRGGRTDTQYF,TGTGCCAGCAGCCAAGATTTGGGGCGGGGGGGTAGGACAGATACGCAGTATTTT
TRBV18,NA,NA,TRBJ2-7,CASSPVTGPTAAYEQYF,TGTGCCAGCTCACCCGTTACAGGGCCGACAGCCGCCTACGAGCAGTACTTC
TRBV23-1,NA,NA,TRBJ2-5,CASSQVPQQETQYF,TGCGCCAGCAGTCAGGTCCCGCAGCAAGAGACCCAGTACTTC
TRBV7-9,NA,NA,TRBJ1-1,CASSHRVLNTEAFF,TGTGCCAGCAGCCACAGGGTCTTGAACACTGAAGCTTTCTTT
TRBV2,NA,NA,TRBJ1-3,CASSRWTSQEGNTIYF,TGTGCCAGCAGTAGATGGACTAGCCAGGAGGGAAACACCATATATTTT
TRBV29-1,NA,NA,TRBJ2-1,CSVGGDDSYNEQFF,TGCAGCGTTGGGGGGGATGACTCCTACAATGAGCAGTTCTTC
TRBV19,NA,TRBD2,TRBJ2-3,CASSIDRTSGGRDTQYF,TGTGCCAGTAGTATAGACCGGACTAGCGGGGGGAGAGATACGCAGTATTTT
TRBV19,NA,TRBD1,TRBJ2-7,CASSTGPGGEQYF,TGTGCCAGTAGTACGGGACCAGGGGGCGAGCAGTACTTC
TRBV19,NA,NA,TRBJ2-7,CASSTAGTNRHEQYF,TGTGCCAGTAGTACCGCCGGTACAAACAGGCACGAGCAGTACTTC
TRBV2,NA,TRBD1,TRBJ2-7,CASSVDRGTYEQYF,TGTGCCAGCAGTGTGGACAGGGGTACCTACGAGCAGTACTTC
TRBV9,NA,NA,TRBJ2-2,CASSGDPNTGELFF,TGTGCCAGCAGCGGCGATCCAAACACCGGGGAGCTGTTTTTT
TRBV10-1,NA,TRBD1,TRBJ1-1,CASSESTGENTEAFF,TGCGCCAGCAGTGAGTCTACAGGGGAGAACACTGAAGCTTTCTTT
TRBV3-1/TRBV3-2,NA,TRBD1,TRBJ1-1,CASSPGTGRWENTEAFF,TGTGCCAGCAGCCCTGGGACAGGGAGGTGGGAAAATACTGAAGCTTTCTTT
TRBV11-2,once,NA,TRBJ1-6,CASSPDISNSPLHF,TGTGCCAGCAGCCCGGACATTTCGAATTCACCCCTCCACTTT
TRBV7-2,few,TRBD2,TRBJ2-2,CASRASGGAVTGELFF,TGTGCCAGCAGAGCTAGCGGGGGGGCCGTGACCGGGGAGCTGTTTTTT
TRBV5-4,NA,TRBD1,TRBJ2-7,CASSSARTGTYEQYF,TGTGCCAGCAGCTCCGCCCGGACAGGGACCTACGAGCAGTACTTC
TRBV10-1,NA,NA,TRBJ1-5,CASKGGRQTNQPQHF,TGCGCCAGCAAGGGAGGGAGACAGACCAATCAGCCCCAGCATTTT
TRBV7-2,NA,TRBD1,TRBJ2-3,CASSPGQGGDTQYF,TGTGCCAGCAGCCCTGGACAGGGAGGAGATACGCAGTATTTT
TRBV12-3/TRBV12-4,NA,NA,TRBJ1-3,CASTHRGNTIYF,TGTGCCAGCACCCATAGAGGAAACACCATATATTTT
TRBV3-1/TRBV3-2,NA,NA,TRBJ2-7,CASSHEYEQYF,TGTGCCAGCAGCCATGAGTACGAGCAGTACTTC
TRBV4-2,once,TRBD2,TRBJ2-3,CASSPLLPTSGGSDTQYF,TGTGCCAGCAGCCCCCTCCTACCGACTAGCGGGGGATCAGATACGCAGTATTTT
TRBV13,NA,NA,TRBJ2-2,CASSLGDRRGPGELFF,TGTGCCAGCAGCTTAGGGGACAGACGAGGACCCGGGGAGCTGTTTTTT
TRBV18,NA,NA,TRBJ1-1,CASSERSMNTEAFF,TGTGCCAGCTCTGAACGGAGCATGAACACTGAAGCTTTCTTT
TRBV15,NA,TRBD1,TRBJ1-5,CATEYRGSNQPQHF,TGTGCCACAGAGTACAGGGGTAGCAATCAGCCCCAGCATTTT
TRBV6-5,once,TRBD1,TRBJ1-1,CASSYSTGEAFF,TGTGCCAGCAGTTACTCGACAGGGGAAGCTTTCTTT
TRBV4-3,NA,TRBD2,TRBJ2-7,CASSTTSGAWEQYF,TGCGCCAGCAGCACGACTAGCGGGGCTTGGGAGCAGTACTTC
TRBV7-8,NA,TRBD1,TRBJ1-2,CASSPYRGRNYGYTF,TGTGCCAGCAGCCCCTACAGGGGGCGCAACTATGGCTACACCTTC
TRBV23-1,NA,NA,TRBJ1-6,CASSRSRRQGRQNSPLHF,TGCGCCAGCAGCCGAAGCCGAAGGCAGGGGCGCCAGAATTCACCCCTCCACTTT